This T cell receptor (beta chain) was captured in a study of T-cell memory formation after mild COVID-19 (dated by TCRdb to 2020 to 2023). Concerning the study at large: Most TCR sequence clusters were specific to one of the two donors. In a couple of donors, T-cell clones that expanded and contracted after mild COVID-19 were tracked by sequencing TCRalpha and TCRbeta repertoires over time. The cohort was made up of two young adult volunteers, one female and one male, who were previously healthy. The investigation overall reported the following: Clones that contracted from day 15 to 85 showed balanced CD4/CD8 phenotypes, whereas a second wave of clones that expanded from day 15 to 37 leaned towards CD4+. SARS-CoV-2 specificity of the second-wave clones peaking on day 37 was not confirmed. Contracting CD4+ clones appeared mostly in the CM and EM memory subsets, whereas CD8+ clones were enriched in EMRA. The detection of some responding clones in pre-infection memory suggests that pre-existing cross-reactive memory T cells joined the SARS-CoV-2 response. The study covered only a couple of mild cases, and larger cohorts including severe cases with pre-infection samples were considered necessary.

The CDR3 sequence holds 19 residues, the cysteine and phenylalanine included. Here the CDR3 DNA is all that survives: 57 bases in frame from base 1. As encoded in the germline V gene, CDR1 is SGHTA while CDR2 is FQGNSA. Trimming accounts for 1 base at V and 6 bases at J, while the number of junction bases matched to no gene is 17. Instrument on record: Illumina NovaSeq 6000. cDNA libraries for TCRalpha and TCRbeta were prepared by 5'RACE using constant-segment primers, with sample barcodes and unique molecular identifiers added. Trizol reagent was used to extract RNA from every sample. Library amplification was performed in two PCR steps, and a second sample barcode and Illumina TruSeq adapters were introduced in the second step. Libraries were sequenced on an Illumina NovaSeq with 2 x 150 bp paired-end reads. Per the authors' processing: The reads were demultiplexed and collapsed into UMI-guided consensus sequences using migec v1.2.7. With mixcr v2.1.11, UMI consensuses were aligned to TRA and TRB V and J templates and assembled into clonotypes. A clonotype was counted as expanded or contracted only when both edgeR and NoisET called the clonotype significant, with the noise models trained on biological replicates. edgeR calls used a false discovery rate-adjusted p below 0.01 and a log2 fold-change threshold of 1. PCA with hierarchical clustering of max-normalized trajectories of the 1000 most abundant clonotypes was used as exploratory dynamics analysis. Separately sequenced CD4+ and CD8+ repertoires were used to assign a CD4 or CD8 phenotype to each responding clone. The public reads were reanalyzed by TCRdb: fastp trimming at Q25, MiXCR alignment, in-frame beta chains only. Rows are combined by CDR3 protein, so each entry shows the most common genes and DNA. These V and J calls are TCRdb output, not the study's own analysis. The sample table records hundreds of thousands of distinct CDR3 sequences; around a quarter of these occur just once. The ten largest clones add up to about 12% of the sample.

Ficoll-Paque density gradient centrifugation was used to isolate PBMCs. In this sample, this clonotype turned up many times. Its antigen remains unidentified. One base away there is no much larger clone; base qualities are not given. The sequence derives from an adult woman who had mild COVID-19 (a few samples of this study predate the infection). The sample titles of this study are shuffled in the database, so cell type and time point are left out; the donor was told from shared clones. The sample taken for sequencing was PBMCs or a T cell subset sorted from them (not recorded which). The chain is made from TRBV7-2 and TRBJ2-1; 8 bases in the junction line up with TRBD1. The CDR3 protein is CASSLGSRARTGMRNEQFF. The DNA sequence reads TGTGCCAGCAGCTTAGGGAGTAGGGCCAGGACAGGGATGCGCAATGAGCAGTTCTTC.